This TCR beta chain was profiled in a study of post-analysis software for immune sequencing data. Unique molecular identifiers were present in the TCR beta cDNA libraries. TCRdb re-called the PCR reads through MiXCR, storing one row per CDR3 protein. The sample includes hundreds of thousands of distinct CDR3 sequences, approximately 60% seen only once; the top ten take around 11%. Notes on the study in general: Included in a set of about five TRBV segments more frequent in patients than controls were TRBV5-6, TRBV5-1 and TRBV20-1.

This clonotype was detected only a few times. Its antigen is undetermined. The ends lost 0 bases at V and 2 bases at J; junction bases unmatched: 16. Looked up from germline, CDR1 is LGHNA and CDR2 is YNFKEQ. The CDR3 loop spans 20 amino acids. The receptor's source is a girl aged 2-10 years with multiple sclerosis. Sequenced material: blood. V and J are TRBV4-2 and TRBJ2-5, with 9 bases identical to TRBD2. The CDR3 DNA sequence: TGTGCCAGCAGCCAAGAGCCATCAGGTGGCCTAGCGGGGATGCAAGAGACCCAGTACTTC. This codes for CASSQEPSGGLAGMQETQYF.